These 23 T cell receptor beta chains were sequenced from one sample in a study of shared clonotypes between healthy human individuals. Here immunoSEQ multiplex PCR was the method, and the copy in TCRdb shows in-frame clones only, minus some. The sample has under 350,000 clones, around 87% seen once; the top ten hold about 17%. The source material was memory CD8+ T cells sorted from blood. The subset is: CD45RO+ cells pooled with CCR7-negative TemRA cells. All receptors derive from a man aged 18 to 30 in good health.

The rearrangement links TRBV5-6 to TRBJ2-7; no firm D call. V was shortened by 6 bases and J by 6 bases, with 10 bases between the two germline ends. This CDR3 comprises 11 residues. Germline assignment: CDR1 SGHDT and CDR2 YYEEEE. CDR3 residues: CASTSLGEQYF. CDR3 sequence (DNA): TGTGCCAGCACCTCGTTGGGCGAGCAGTACTTC.

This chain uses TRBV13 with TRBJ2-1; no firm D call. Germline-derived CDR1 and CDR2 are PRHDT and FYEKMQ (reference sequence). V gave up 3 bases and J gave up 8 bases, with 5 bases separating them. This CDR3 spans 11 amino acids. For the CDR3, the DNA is TGTGCCAGCAGCTTGTGGGATGAGCAGTTCTTC. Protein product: CASSLWDEQFF.

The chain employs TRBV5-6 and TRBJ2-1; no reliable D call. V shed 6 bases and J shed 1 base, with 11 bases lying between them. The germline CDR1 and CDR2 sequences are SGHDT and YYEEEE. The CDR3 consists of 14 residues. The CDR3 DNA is TGTGCCAGCAAGGTGACTCCTTCCTACAATGAGCAGTTCTTC. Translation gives CASKVTPSYNEQFF.

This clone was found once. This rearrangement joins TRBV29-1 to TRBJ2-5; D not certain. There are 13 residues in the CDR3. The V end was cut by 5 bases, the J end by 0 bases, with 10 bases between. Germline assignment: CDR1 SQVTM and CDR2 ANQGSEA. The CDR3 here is CSVPLMNQETQYF. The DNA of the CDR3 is TGCAGCGTTCCTCTCATGAACCAAGAGACCCAGTACTTC.

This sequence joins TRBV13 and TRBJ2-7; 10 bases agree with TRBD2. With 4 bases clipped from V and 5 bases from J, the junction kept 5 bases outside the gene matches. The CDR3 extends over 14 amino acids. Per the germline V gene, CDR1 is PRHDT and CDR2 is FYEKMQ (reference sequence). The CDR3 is CASSYSGRIHEQYF. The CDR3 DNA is TGTGCCAGCAGCTATAGCGGGAGGATTCACGAGCAGTACTTC.

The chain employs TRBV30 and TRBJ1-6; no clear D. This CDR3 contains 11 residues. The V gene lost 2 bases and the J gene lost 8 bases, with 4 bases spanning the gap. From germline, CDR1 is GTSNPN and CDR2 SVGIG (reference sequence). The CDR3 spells CAWSRYSPLHF. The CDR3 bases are TGTGCCTGGAGTAGGTATTCACCCCTCCACTTT.

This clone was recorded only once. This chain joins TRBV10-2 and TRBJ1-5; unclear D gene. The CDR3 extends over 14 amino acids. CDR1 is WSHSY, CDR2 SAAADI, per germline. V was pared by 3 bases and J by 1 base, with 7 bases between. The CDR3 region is CASSDVQSNQPQHF. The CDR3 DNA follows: TGCGCCAGCAGTGATGTGCAGAGCAATCAGCCCCAGCATTTT.

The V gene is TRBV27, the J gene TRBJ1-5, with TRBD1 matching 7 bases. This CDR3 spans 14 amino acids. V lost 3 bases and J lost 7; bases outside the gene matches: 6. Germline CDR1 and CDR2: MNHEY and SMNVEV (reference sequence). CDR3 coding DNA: TGTGCCAGCAGTTTGACAGGGATGCTCCAGCCCCAGCATTTT. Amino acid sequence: CASSLTGMLQPQHF.

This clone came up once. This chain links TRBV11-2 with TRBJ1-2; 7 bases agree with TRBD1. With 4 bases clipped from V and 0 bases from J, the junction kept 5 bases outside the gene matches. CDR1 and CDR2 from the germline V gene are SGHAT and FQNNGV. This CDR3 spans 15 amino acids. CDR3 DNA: TGTGCCAGCAGCTCCTGGACAGGAGCTAACTATGGCTACACCTTC. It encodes CASSSWTGANYGYTF.

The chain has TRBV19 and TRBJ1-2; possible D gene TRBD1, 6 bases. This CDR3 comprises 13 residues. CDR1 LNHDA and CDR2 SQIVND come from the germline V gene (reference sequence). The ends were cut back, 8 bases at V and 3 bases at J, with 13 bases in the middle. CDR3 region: CASDTGTYYGYTF. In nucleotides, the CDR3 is TGTGCCAGTGATACCGGGACATACTATGGCTACACCTTC.

The CDR3 protein is CASSLAAGGAYEQYF. The CDR3 DNA reads TGTGCCAGCAGCTTAGCGGCGGGGGGTGCCTACGAGCAGTACTTC. The gene calls are TRBV13 and TRBJ2-7; TRBD2 agrees at 8 bases. The CDR3 loop spans 15 amino acids. V was pared by 1 base and J by 2 bases, with 4 bases of the junction left unmatched. CDR1 is PRHDT, CDR2 FYEKMQ, per germline (reference sequence).

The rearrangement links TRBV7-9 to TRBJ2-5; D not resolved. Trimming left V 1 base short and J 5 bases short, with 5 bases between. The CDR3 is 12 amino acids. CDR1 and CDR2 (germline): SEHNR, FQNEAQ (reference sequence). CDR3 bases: TGTGCCAGCAGCTTAGAGTGGGAGACCCAGTACTTC. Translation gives CASSLEWETQYF.

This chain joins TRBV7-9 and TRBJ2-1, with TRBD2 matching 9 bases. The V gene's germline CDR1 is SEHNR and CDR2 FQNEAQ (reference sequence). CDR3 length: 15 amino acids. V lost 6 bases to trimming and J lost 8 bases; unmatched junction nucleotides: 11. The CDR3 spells CASRPTPGTSYEQFF. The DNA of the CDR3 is TGTGCCAGCAGGCCTACACCGGGGACTAGCTATGAGCAGTTCTTC.

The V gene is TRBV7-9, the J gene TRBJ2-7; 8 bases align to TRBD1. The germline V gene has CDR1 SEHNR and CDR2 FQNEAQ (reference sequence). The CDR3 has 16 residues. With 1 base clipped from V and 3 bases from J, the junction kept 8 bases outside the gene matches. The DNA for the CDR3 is TGTGCCAGCAGCTTAGGTGCCGGGACAGGCTACTACGAGCAGTACTTC. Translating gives CASSLGAGTGYYEQYF. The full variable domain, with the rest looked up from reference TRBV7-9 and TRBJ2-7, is DTGVSQNPRHKITKRGQNVTFRCDPISEHNRLYWYRQTLGQGPEFLTYFQNEAQLEKSRLLSDRFSAERPKGSFSTLEIQRTEQGDSAMYLCASSLGAGTGYYEQYFGPGTRLTVT.

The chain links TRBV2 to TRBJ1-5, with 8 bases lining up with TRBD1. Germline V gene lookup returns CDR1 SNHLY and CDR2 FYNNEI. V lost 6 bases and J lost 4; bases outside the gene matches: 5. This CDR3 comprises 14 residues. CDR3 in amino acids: CASSSRQGNQPQHF. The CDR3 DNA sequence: TGTGCCAGCAGCTCTAGACAGGGGAATCAGCCCCAGCATTTT.

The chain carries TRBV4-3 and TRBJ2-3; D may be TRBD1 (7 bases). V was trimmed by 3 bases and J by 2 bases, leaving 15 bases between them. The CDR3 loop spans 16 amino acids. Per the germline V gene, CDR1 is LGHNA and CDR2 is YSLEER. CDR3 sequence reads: CASSQGGQSITDTQYF. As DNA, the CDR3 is TGCGCCAGCAGCCAGGGGGGACAGAGCATCACAGATACGCAGTATTTT.

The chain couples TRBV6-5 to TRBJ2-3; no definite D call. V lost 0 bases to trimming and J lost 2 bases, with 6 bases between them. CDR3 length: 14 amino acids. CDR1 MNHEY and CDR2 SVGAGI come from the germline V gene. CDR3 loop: CASSYSVDTDTQYF. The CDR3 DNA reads TGTGCCAGCAGTTACTCTGTTGACACAGATACGCAGTATTTT.

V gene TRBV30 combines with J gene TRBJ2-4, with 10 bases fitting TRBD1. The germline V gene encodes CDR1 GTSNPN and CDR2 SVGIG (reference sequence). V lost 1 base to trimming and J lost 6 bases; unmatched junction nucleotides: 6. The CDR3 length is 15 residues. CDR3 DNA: TGTGCCTGGAGTGCGACGGGACAGGGGCTAAACATTCAGTACTTC. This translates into CAWSATGQGLNIQYF.

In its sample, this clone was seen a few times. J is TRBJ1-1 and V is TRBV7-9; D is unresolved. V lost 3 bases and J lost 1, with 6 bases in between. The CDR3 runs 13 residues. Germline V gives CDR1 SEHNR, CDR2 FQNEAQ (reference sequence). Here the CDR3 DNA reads TGTGCCAGCAGCTTCGGGGAGAACACTGAAGCTTTCTTT. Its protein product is CASSFGENTEAFF.

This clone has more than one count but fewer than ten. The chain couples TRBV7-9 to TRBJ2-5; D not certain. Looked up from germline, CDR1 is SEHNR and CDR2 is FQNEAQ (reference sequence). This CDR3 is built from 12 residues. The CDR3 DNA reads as TGTGCATCTGGGCTAGATCAAGAGACCCAGTACTTC. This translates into CASGLDQETQYF. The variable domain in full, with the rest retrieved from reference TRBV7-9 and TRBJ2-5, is DTGVSQNPRHKITKRGQNVTFRCDPISEHNRLYWYRQTLGQGPEFLTYFQNEAQLEKSRLLSDRFSAERPKGSFSTLEIQRTEQGDSAMYLCASGLDQETQYFGPGTRLLVL.

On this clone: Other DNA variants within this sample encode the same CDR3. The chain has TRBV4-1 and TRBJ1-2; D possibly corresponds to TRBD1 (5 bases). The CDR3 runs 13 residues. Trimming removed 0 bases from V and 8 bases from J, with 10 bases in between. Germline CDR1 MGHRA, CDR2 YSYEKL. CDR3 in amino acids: CASSQDRGYGYTF. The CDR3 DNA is TGCGCCAGCAGCCAAGATCGGGGCTACGGCTACACCTTC.

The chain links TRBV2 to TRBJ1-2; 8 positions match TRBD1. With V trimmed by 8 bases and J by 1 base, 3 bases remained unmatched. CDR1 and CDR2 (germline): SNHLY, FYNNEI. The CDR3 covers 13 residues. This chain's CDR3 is CASPGQGNYGYTF. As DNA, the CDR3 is TGTGCCAGCCCTGGACAGGGTAACTATGGCTACACCTTC.

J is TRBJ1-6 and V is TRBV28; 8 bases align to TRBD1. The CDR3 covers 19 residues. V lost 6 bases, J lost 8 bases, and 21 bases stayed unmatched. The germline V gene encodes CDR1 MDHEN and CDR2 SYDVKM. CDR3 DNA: TGTGCCAGCAGACAACTCCGGGACAGGCATGTCGGTAACGATTCACCCCTCCACTTT. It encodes CASRQLRDRHVGNDSPLHF.